This T cell receptor (beta chain) was documented in a study of CD8 T cells in ankylosing spondylitis. General study findings and limits: Disease-linked clones bore a CD8+ phenotype and were relatively rare in peripheral blood. The study looked at matched synovial fluid samples from ankylosing spondylitis patients. Disease-linked clones were reported to be significantly enriched there. One TCR beta motif, made up of eight highly homologous variants, appeared characteristic of ankylosing spondylitis blood. Prior work had noted some motif variants in reactive arthritis blood and synovial fluid.

Quantitative 5'-RACE with molecular barcodes was used to make the TCR beta libraries. TCRdb reanalysed the 5' RACE reads using MiXCR and keeps one entry per CDR3 protein. The data contain fewer than 450,000 distinct CDR3 sequences, roughly a sixth of them singletons. Per the germline V gene, CDR1 is KGHDR and CDR2 is SFDVKD. The CDR3 spans 13 residues. V lost 9 bases, J lost 4 bases, and 15 bases lay in between. This clonotype was recorded many times. Antigen: not known. The sequence derives from a male donor with ankylosing spondylitis. The chain employs TRBV24-1 and TRBJ2-7; possible D gene TRBD1, 5 bases. Sequenced material: blood, either unsorted or a sorted T cell fraction (not recorded which). CDR3 loop: CATQGRRGYEQYF. CDR3 DNA sequence: TGTGCCACCCAGGGAAGGAGAGGATACGAGCAGTACTTC.